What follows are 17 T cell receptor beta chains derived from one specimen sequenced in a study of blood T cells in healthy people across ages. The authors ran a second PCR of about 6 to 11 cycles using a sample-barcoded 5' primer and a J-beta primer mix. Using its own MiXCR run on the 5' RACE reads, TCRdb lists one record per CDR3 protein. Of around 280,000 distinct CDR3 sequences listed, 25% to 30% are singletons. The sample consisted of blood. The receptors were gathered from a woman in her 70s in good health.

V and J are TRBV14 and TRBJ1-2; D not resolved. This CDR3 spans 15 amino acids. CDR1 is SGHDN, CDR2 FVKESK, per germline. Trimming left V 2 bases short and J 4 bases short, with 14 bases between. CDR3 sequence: CASSQKSDGLYGYTF. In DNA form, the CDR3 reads TGTGCCAGCAGCCAAAAGTCGGACGGACTCTATGGCTACACCTTC.

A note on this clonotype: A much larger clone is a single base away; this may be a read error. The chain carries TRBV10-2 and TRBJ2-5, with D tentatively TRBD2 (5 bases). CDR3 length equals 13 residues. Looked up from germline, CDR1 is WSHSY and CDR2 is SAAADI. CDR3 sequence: CTSSGTRRETQYF. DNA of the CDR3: TGCACCAGCAGTGGTACTAGAAGGGAGACCCAGTACTTC.

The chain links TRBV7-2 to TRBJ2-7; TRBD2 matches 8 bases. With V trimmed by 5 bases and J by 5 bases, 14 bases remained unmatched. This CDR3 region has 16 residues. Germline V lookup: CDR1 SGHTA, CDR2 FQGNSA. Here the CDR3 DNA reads TGTGCCAGCAGCGCCGACGGGAGGGCCAGGTACGACGAGCAGTACTTC. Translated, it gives CASSADGRARYDEQYF.

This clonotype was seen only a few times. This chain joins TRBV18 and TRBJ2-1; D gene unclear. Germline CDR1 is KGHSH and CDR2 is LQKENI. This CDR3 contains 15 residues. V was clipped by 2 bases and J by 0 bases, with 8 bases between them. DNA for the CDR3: TGTGCCAGCTCACCAAATCCAATCTCCTACAATGAGCAGTTCTTC. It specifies CASSPNPISYNEQFF.

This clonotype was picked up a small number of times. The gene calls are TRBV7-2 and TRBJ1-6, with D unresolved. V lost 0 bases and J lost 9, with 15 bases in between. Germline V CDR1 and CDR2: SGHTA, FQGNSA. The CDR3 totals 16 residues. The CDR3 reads CASSLASGKVPSPLHF. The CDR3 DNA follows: TGTGCCAGCAGCTTAGCGTCGGGGAAAGTGCCTTCACCCCTCCACTTT.

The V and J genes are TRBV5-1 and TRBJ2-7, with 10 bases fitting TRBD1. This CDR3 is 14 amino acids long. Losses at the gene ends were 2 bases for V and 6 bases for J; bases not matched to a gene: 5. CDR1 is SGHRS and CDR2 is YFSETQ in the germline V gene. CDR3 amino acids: CASSLAGTGAEQYF. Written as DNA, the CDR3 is TGCGCCAGCAGCTTAGCCGGGACAGGGGCCGAGCAGTACTTC. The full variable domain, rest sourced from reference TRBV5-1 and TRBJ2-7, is KAGVTQTPRYLIKTRGQQVTLSCSPISGHRSVSWYQQTPGQGLQFLFEYFSETQRNKGNFPGRFSGRQFSNSRSEMNVSTLELGDSALYLCASSLAGTGAEQYFGPGTRLTVT.

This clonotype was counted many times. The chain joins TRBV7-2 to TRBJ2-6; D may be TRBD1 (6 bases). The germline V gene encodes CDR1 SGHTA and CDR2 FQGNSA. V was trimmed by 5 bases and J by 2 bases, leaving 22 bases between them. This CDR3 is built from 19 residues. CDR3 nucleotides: TGTGCCAGCAGCCCGCAGATATCTATTGCAGGGGCTGGGGCCAACGTCCTGACTTTC. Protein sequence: CASSPQISIAGAGANVLTF.

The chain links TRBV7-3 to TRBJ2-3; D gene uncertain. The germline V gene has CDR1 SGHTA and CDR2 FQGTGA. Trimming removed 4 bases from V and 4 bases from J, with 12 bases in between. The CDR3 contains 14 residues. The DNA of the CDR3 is TGTGCCAGCAGCTCGGGTCCGAAGGCAGATACGCAGTATTTT. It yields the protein CASSSGPKADTQYF.

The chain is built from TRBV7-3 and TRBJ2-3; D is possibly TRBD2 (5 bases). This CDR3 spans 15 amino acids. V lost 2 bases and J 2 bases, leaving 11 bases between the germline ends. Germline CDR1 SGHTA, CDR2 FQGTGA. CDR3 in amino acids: CASSLDEGLTDTQYF. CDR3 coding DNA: TGTGCCAGCAGCTTAGACGAGGGCCTCACAGATACGCAGTATTTT.

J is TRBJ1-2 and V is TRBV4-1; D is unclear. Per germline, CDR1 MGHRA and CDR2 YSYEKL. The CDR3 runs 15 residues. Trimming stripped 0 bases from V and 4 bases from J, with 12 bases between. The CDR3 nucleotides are TGCGCCAGCAGCCAAGAGATAACACGTCCCTATGGCTACACCTTC. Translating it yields CASSQEITRPYGYTF.

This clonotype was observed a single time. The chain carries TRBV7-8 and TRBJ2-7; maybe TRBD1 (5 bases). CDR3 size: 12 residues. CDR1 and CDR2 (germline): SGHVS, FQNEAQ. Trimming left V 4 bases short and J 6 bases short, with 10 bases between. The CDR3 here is CASSSREIEQYF. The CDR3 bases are TGTGCCAGCAGCTCCAGGGAAATCGAGCAGTACTTC.

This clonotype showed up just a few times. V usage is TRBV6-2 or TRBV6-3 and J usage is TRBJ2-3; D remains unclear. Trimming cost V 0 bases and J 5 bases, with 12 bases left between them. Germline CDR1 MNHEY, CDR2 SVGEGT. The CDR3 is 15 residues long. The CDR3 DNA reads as TGTGCCAGCAGTTACTCGACTGGGCTGGAAGATACGCAGTATTTT. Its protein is CASSYSTGLEDTQYF.

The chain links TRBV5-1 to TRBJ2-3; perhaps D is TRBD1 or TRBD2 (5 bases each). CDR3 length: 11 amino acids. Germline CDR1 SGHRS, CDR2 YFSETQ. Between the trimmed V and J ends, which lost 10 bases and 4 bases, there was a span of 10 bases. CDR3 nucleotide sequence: TGCGCCGGCGAGGGACCAGATACGCAGTATTTT. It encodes CAGEGPDTQYF.

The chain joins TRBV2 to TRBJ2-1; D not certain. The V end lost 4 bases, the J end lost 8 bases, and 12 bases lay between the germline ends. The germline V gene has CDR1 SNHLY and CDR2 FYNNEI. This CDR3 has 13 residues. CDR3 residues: CASSGSEVHEQFF. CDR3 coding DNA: TGTGCCAGCAGTGGGAGTGAAGTCCATGAGCAGTTCTTC. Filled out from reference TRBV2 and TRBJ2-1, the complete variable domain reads EPEVTQTPSHQVTQMGQEVILRCVPISNHLYFYWYRQILGQKVEFLVSFYNNEISEKSEIFDDQFSVERPDGSNFTLKIRSTKLEDSAMYFCASSGSEVHEQFFGPGTRLTVL.

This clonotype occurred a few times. The CDR3 region has the DNA TGTGCCAGCAGTGACAGAAGAAGTGGCTACACCTTC. The encoded protein is CASSDRRSGYTF. This chain uses TRBV28 with TRBJ1-2; D might be TRBD1 (5 bases). The V and J ends lost 5 bases and 7 bases respectively, with 11 bases between them. The germline V gene encodes CDR1 MDHEN and CDR2 SYDVKM. CDR3 length: 12 residues.

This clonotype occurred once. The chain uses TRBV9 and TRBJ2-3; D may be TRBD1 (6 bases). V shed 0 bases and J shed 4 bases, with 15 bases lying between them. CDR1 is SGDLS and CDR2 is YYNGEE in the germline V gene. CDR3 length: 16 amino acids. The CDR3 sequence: CASSVERQGIPDTQYF. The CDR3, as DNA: TGTGCCAGCAGCGTAGAAAGGCAGGGGATCCCAGATACGCAGTATTTT.

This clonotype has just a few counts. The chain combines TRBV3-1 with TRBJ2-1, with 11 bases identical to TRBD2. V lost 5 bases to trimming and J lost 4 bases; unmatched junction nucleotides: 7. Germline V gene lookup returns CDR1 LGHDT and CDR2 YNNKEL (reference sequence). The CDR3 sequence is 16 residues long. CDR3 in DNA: TGTGCCAGCAGCTCTACTAGCGGGAGCGGTTACAATGAGCAGTTCTTC. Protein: CASSSTSGSGYNEQFF.